The table lists the clone carrying this T cell receptor (beta chain) with a few counts. The target antigen is unknown. Libraries were prepared by immunoSEQ multiplex PCR; TCRdb keeps only in-frame clonotypes and omits some of them. The repertoire includes approximately 160,000 clones, about 91% of them detected once, and approximately 2.1% sits in the top ten. This CDR3 comprises 15 residues. Germline V gene sequence: CDR1 SGHNT, CDR2 YENEEA. V lost 8 bases and J 6 bases, leaving 19 bases between the germline ends. The record originates from a study of T cell responses to AZD1222 COVID-19 vaccine. Study-wide results and limits: AZD1222 recipients seropositive at baseline numbered only six or seven. CD4 TCRs covered the whole spike, strongest at regions 160-218 and 743-854. Donor demographics were predominantly white British with a female majority; clonal diversity may be underestimated. Repertoires in all cases were sampled only once the peak T cell response had passed.

This TCR was sampled from an adult in good health. Material: peripheral blood, obtained on day 0 of AZD1222 vaccination. The V gene is TRBV11-3, the J gene TRBJ2-2, with D perhaps matching TRBD2 (6 bases). The CDR3 sequence is CASEEGLPIAGELFF. The DNA for the CDR3 is TGTGCCAGCGAGGAGGGGCTGCCAATCGCCGGGGAGCTGTTTTTT.